Shown below are 6 T cell receptor beta chains from a single sample sequenced in a study of OX40 agonist ivuxolimab in advanced cancers. Sequencing was performed with immunoSEQ multiplex PCR; in TCRdb, only in-frame clones are kept and a portion is missing. The data show 65,000 to 75,000 clones, roughly 80% seen once. Sequences were derived from CD4+ or CD8+ T cells sorted from blood, sampled in a trial of the OX40 agonist ivuxolimab. These receptors all come from an adult with an advanced solid tumor such as melanoma, head and neck, liver or kidney cancer.

V gene TRBV4-1 combines with J gene TRBJ2-3, with 10 bases fitting TRBD1. V shed 0 bases and J 4 bases; nucleotides not matched to a gene: 7. Looked up from germline, CDR1 is MGHRA and CDR2 is YSYEKL. The CDR3 extends over 17 amino acids. The CDR3: CASSQDLDRGLSDTQYF. CDR3 nucleotide sequence: TGCGCCAGCAGCCAAGATCTTGACAGGGGGCTCTCAGATACGCAGTATTTT.

This rearrangement joins TRBV6-7 to TRBJ1-1; D possibly corresponds to TRBD1 (5 bases). TRBV6-7 is given ORF status, its function remaining uncertain. Trimming cost V 0 bases and J 1 base, with 18 bases left between them. The CDR3 has 18 residues. The CDR3 coding sequence is TGTGCCAGCAGTTACTCGATTAGGGGCCGGCGGGGGAACACTGAAGCTTTCTTT. It is translated as CASSYSIRGRRGNTEAFF.

The chain is built from TRBV14 and TRBJ2-4; D is perhaps TRBD1 (6 bases). V was cut by 3 bases and J by 1 base, with 10 bases left in between. This CDR3 is 15 amino acids long. The germline V gene has CDR1 SGHDN and CDR2 FVKESK. In DNA form, the CDR3 reads TGTGCCAGCAGCCAGCTAACAGGGGCCAAAAACATTCAGTACTTC. It specifies CASSQLTGAKNIQYF.

This clone is medium-sized. V is TRBV9 and J is TRBJ1-4; D gene uncertain. From germline, CDR1 is SGDLS and CDR2 YYNGEE. V dropped 1 base and J dropped 8 bases, with 15 bases sitting between them. This CDR3 contains 15 residues. CDR3 sequence: CASSVSPLGIEKLFF. The CDR3 nucleotides read TGTGCCAGCAGCGTAAGCCCTTTGGGGATCGAAAAACTGTTTTTT.

V gene TRBV4-1 combines with J gene TRBJ2-5, with 11 nucleotides matching TRBD2. Germline lookup yields CDR1 MGHRA and CDR2 YSYEKL. CDR3 length: 15 residues. Germline trimming cut 1 base from V and 5 bases from J; bases unmatched to any gene: 3. The CDR3 spells CASSQGLAGGETQYF. The CDR3 nucleotides read TGCGCCAGCAGCCAAGGTTTAGCGGGAGGGGAGACCCAGTACTTC.

V is TRBV2 and J is TRBJ2-1; the match to TRBD2 covers 14 bases. Germline CDR1 is SNHLY and CDR2 is FYNNEI. With 5 bases clipped from V and 4 bases from J, the junction kept 4 bases outside the gene matches. This CDR3 contains 16 residues. The CDR3 nucleotides are TGTGCCAGCAGTCCGGGACTAGCGGGGGTTTACAATGAGCAGTTCTTC. As protein: CASSPGLAGVYNEQFF.